One and the same sample provided the 18 T cell receptor beta chains below, sequenced in a study of cytomegalovirus exposure and HLA in healthy donors (dated by TCRdb to between 2016 and 2019). Libraries were constructed by the immunoSEQ multiplex PCR assay. For the multiplex PCR, a mixture combining 60 forward primers for TCR Vbeta segments and 13 reverse primers for TCR Jbeta segments was used. TCRdb stores this immuneACCESS table with in-frame sequences only. Part of the clones is absent; in the studies checked, under half of the shortfall reflects unresolved V genes, and no reason is known for the rest. For this sample the table gives 95,000 to 150,000 clones, of which 77% were detected only once. Of the sample, 13% falls within the top ten clones. Input material: PBMCs. These receptors were obtained from a woman aged 40 to 50 in good health and CMV-seropositive.

V is TRBV2 and J is TRBJ2-7; D is possibly TRBD2 (5 bases). CDR1 and CDR2 from the germline V gene are SNHLY and FYNNEI. Deletions cut 6 bases from V and 4 bases from J, with 16 bases between. The CDR3 loop spans 14 amino acids. In nucleotides, the CDR3 is TGTGCCAGCAGAAGGAAGACTGGGGAGTACGAGCAGTACTTC. It translates to CASRRKTGEYEQYF.

This clone was found a few times. The genes are TRBV5-8 and TRBJ2-5; a weak D match, TRBD1 (5 bases). The CDR3 consists of 15 residues. V was shortened by 4 bases and J by 2 bases, with 15 bases between the two germline ends. Germline loops: CDR1 SGHTS, CDR2 YDEGEE. Here the CDR3 reads CASSKGRGVQETQYF. CDR3 DNA sequence: TGTGCCAGCAGCAAGGGGCGCGGAGTACAAGAGACCCAGTACTTC.

This rearrangement joins TRBV5-6 to TRBJ1-2, with 8 bases aligning to TRBD1. This CDR3 comprises 14 residues. Germline CDR1 reads SGHDT; CDR2 reads YYEEEE. Trimming at V came to 4 bases and at J to 2 bases, leaving 4 bases not matched to a gene. The CDR3 DNA is TGTGCCAGCAGCCCCCGGACAGGGAACTATGGCTACACCTTC. This sequence encodes CASSPRTGNYGYTF.

V gene TRBV14 combines with J gene TRBJ1-4, with 10 nucleotides matching TRBD1. This CDR3 spans 19 amino acids. Germline V lookup: CDR1 SGHDN, CDR2 FVKESK. V lost 4 bases and J lost 7; bases outside the gene matches: 18. CDR3 residues: CASSRRSRDRGSPVEKLFF. The DNA of the CDR3 is TGTGCCAGCAGCCGTAGAAGCCGGGACAGGGGTTCCCCGGTTGAAAAACTGTTTTTT.

The chain carries TRBV4-2 and TRBJ2-3, with TRBD2 as a possible D gene (5 bases). The germline V and J ends were trimmed by 1 base and 0 bases, with 11 bases remaining between them. This CDR3 contains 16 residues. Germline V gene lookup returns CDR1 LGHNA and CDR2 YNFKEQ. The CDR3 DNA follows: TGTGCCAGCAGCCAAGCCTTAGCGTCTAGCACAGATACGCAGTATTTT. Translated: CASSQALASSTDTQYF.

The V gene is TRBV15, the J gene TRBJ1-2; the D gene is possibly TRBD1 (5 bases). V was pared by 6 bases and J by 3 bases, with 17 bases between. The CDR3 runs to 15 residues. CDR1 LNHNV and CDR2 YYDKDF come from the germline V gene (reference sequence). The CDR3 sequence: CATRPGGGGDYGYTF. CDR3 in DNA: TGTGCCACCAGACCGGGGGGGGGAGGGGACTATGGCTACACCTTC.

This clone was seen more than once but under ten times. The gene calls are TRBV18 and TRBJ2-3; 8 bases fit TRBD2. Germline CDR1 and CDR2: KGHSH and LQKENI. Losses at the gene ends were 5 bases for V and 0 bases for J; bases not matched to a gene: 13. The CDR3 totals 18 residues. The CDR3 is CASSIGTGTRGSTDTQYF. CDR3 sequence (DNA): TGTGCCAGCTCAATTGGAACCGGGACTAGGGGGAGCACAGATACGCAGTATTTT.

This clone is a singleton in its sample. J is TRBJ2-2 and V is TRBV5-6; 11 bases are shared with TRBD2. Per the germline V gene, CDR1 is SGHDT and CDR2 is YYEEEE. The trim removed 7 bases at V and 3 bases at J, leaving 5 bases unmatched. The CDR3 has 15 residues. The CDR3 region is CASHSGRADTGELFF. The CDR3 bases are TGTGCCAGCCATAGCGGGAGGGCCGACACCGGGGAGCTGTTTTTT.

The V and J genes are TRBV27 and TRBJ2-3; 8 positions match TRBD1. V lost 6 bases to trimming and J lost 0 bases; unmatched junction nucleotides: 5. Germline V gives CDR1 MNHEY, CDR2 SMNVEV (reference sequence). The CDR3 runs 15 residues. The CDR3 DNA sequence: TGTGCCAGCAGGATCCGGGACAGGAGCACAGATACGCAGTATTTT. It encodes CASRIRDRSTDTQYF.

The rearrangement joins TRBV2 to TRBJ2-1; 12 bases line up with TRBD2. Losses at the gene ends were 5 bases for V and 6 bases for J; bases not matched to a gene: 5. The CDR3 sequence is 15 residues long. CDR1 and CDR2 (germline): SNHLY, FYNNEI. CDR3 DNA sequence: TGTGCCAGCAGTCCCAGGACTAGCGGGACCAATGAGCAGTTCTTC. Its translation: CASSPRTSGTNEQFF.

This chain links TRBV7-2 with TRBJ1-4; D gene ambiguous. The V end lost 2 bases, the J end lost 6 bases, and 7 bases lay between the germline ends. Germline V gene data show CDR1 as SGHTA and CDR2 as FQGNSA. The CDR3 extends over 13 amino acids. Here the CDR3 reads CASSLPGDEKLFF. The CDR3 nucleotides read TGTGCCAGCAGCTTACCGGGTGATGAAAAACTGTTTTTT. Looking up the rest from reference TRBV7-2 and TRBJ1-4 gives the full variable domain: GAGVSQSPSNKVTEKGKDVELRCDPISGHTALYWYRQSLGQGLEFLIYFQGNSAPDKSGLPSDRFSAERTGGSVSTLTIQRTQQEDSAVYLCASSLPGDEKLFFGSGTQLSVL.

The V gene is TRBV28, the J gene TRBJ1-2, with D possibly matching TRBD1 (5 bases). The CDR3 has 14 residues. The germline V gene has CDR1 MDHEN and CDR2 SYDVKM. V was clipped by 8 bases and J by 2 bases, with 15 bases between them. In DNA form, the CDR3 reads TGTGCCAGCGTAGTCGACAGCAACAACTATGGCTACACCTTC. Amino acid sequence: CASVVDSNNYGYTF.

The rearrangement uses TRBV5-1 and TRBJ2-1; tentatively, D is TRBD1 (6 bases). Per the germline V gene, CDR1 is SGHRS and CDR2 is YFSETQ. This CDR3 contains 16 residues. The V end was cut by 2 bases, the J end by 2 bases, with 14 bases between. CDR3 nucleotides: TGCGCCAGCAGCTTATCGCCAGGGGCCCCCTACAATGAGCAGTTCTTC. Encoded protein: CASSLSPGAPYNEQFF.

The chain uses TRBV28 and TRBJ1-1, with D perhaps TRBD1 (5 bases). Germline V gene lookup returns CDR1 MDHEN and CDR2 SYDVKM. The CDR3 spans 14 residues. V was trimmed by 0 bases and J by 5 bases, leaving 10 bases between them. The CDR3 DNA reads as TGTGCCAGCAGTTTATGGGGGCGACTTACTGAAGCTTTCTTT. Its translation is CASSLWGRLTEAFF. The variable domain in full, with the rest retrieved from reference TRBV28 and TRBJ1-1, is DVKVTQSSRYLVKRTGEKVFLECVQDMDHENMFWYRQDPGLGLRLIYFSYDVKMKEKGDIPEGYSVSREKKERFSLILESASTNQTSMYLCASSLWGRLTEAFFGQGTRLTVV.

The rearrangement links TRBV10-1 to TRBJ2-5, with 8 bases identical to TRBD2. The germline gives CDR1 WNHNN, CDR2 SYGVQD (reference sequence). V was pared by 5 bases and J by 4 bases, with 9 bases of the junction left unmatched. The CDR3 has 15 amino acids. CDR3 in amino acids: CASSSGLGKGETQYF. DNA for the CDR3: TGCGCCAGCAGTTCGGGACTAGGGAAAGGAGAGACCCAGTACTTC.

This clone has only a few counts. The chain carries TRBV11-2 and TRBJ2-7, with TRBD1 matching 8 bases. Germline V gene lookup returns CDR1 SGHAT and CDR2 FQNNGV. V lost 4 bases to trimming and J lost 4 bases; unmatched junction nucleotides: 9. CDR3 length equals 15 residues. CDR3 nucleotide sequence: TGTGCCAGCAGCTCACGGAGGACAGGGAGGTACGAGCAGTACTTC. It codes for CASSSRRTGRYEQYF. The full variable domain, in which reference TRBV11-2 and TRBJ2-7 provide the parts outside the CDR3, is EAGVAQSPRYKIIEKRQSVAFWCNPISGHATLYWYQQILGQGPKLLIQFQNNGVVDDSQLPKDRFSAERLKGVDSTLKIQPAKLEDSAVYLCASSSRRTGRYEQYFGPGTRLTVT.

The V gene is TRBV27, the J gene TRBJ2-7, with 8 nucleotides matching TRBD1. The CDR3 totals 13 residues. The J segment lost 5 bases and the V segment lost 6 bases, leaving 6 bases of the junction unmatched. Germline values: CDR1 MNHEY, CDR2 SMNVEV (reference sequence). CDR3 bases: TGTGCCAGCAGAAGGACAGGGCGGAACGAGCAGTACTTC. Protein product: CASRRTGRNEQYF.

V usage is TRBV9 and J usage is TRBJ2-5, with 7 bases lining up with TRBD2. The V segment lost 3 bases and the J segment 5 bases; nucleotides outside the gene matches: 7. The CDR3 is 14 amino acids. Germline lookup yields CDR1 SGDLS and CDR2 YYNGEE. The CDR3 loop reads CASSAREGKETQYF. The CDR3 nucleotides read TGTGCCAGCAGCGCCAGGGAGGGGAAGGAGACCCAGTACTTC.